This entry concerns a single TCR beta chain. Its antigen has not been determined. The input lacks base qualities; no much larger clone sits a single base away. These data come from a study of Ad26.COV2.S vaccination and SARS-CoV-2 variants (TCRdb year 2021). For context, the study as a whole: Donors in the vaccine arm were drawn from COV1001, a multicentre, randomized, double-blind, placebo-controlled phase I-IIa trial testing Ad26.COV2.S in healthy adults. Ad26.COV2.S was administered intramuscularly at a dose of 5x10^10 or 1x10^11 viral particles, either as one shot or as two shots given 56 days apart. The specificity and breadth of SARS-CoV-2-reactive T cell receptors after Ad26.COV2.S vaccination were assessed by TCRbeta repertoire sequencing. A total of 32 samples were included in the TCR-sequenced set, comprising roughly 19 Ad26.COV2.S vaccine recipients, 5 placebo recipients and 8 SARS-CoV-2 convalescent individuals. Participants in the trial were split at random into five groups of five each, receiving low-dose or high-dose Ad26.COV2.S once or twice, or else placebo on both occasions. Investigators remained blinded to trial group allocation during experiments and outcome assessment. What the research found in general, with its limitations: Comparable non-spike TCR breadth was observed between vaccine and placebo recipients, consistent with only spike being contained in the vaccine. The authors noted that total T cell responses may have been underestimated by the TCR breadth and depth analyses. Compared with placebo recipients, Ad26.COV2.S recipients showed higher spike-specific TCR breadth (P = 0.0014). After vaccination, substantial breadth of spike-specific CD8+ and CD4+ T cell responses was reported. The study was not powered for comparison of responses between vaccine doses or regimens.

The meaning of the sample's treatment or condition label: approximately 18 received Ad26.COV2.S at low or high dose, single or two shots; about 5 received placebo; per-sample allocation not given. For vaccine and placebo recipients, repertoires were sequenced using samples collected on day 63 after the first injection. Cohort 1b enrolled roughly 25 adults aged 18-55 years at a single site in Boston, USA, between 29 July and 7 August 2020. Ad26.COV2.S was a replication-incompetent adenovirus type 26 vector expressing a prefusion-stabilized SARS-CoV-2 spike protein from the original Wuhan strain. The immunoSEQ Assay was the method used to sequence TCRbeta CDR3 regions. After extraction, genomic DNA underwent amplification by bias-controlled multiplex PCR, followed by high-throughput sequencing. Per the authors' processing: To quantify the absolute abundance of each unique TCRbeta CDR3 region, sequences were collapsed and filtered. Usable DNA was measured by amplifying reference genes present in all nucleated cells, and TCRbeta template counts were normalized to that usable DNA to estimate T cell fraction. Repertoire TCRs were annotated as SARS-CoV-2-specific when V gene, CDR3 amino acid sequence and J gene were exactly matched to a known reactive TCR set. MIRA supplied the reference SARS-CoV-2 TCR set, which was filtered for enrichment in COVID-19-positive ImmuneCODE repertoires so that public or cross-reactive TCRs were removed. Drawing on the MIRA antigens, annotated TCRs were analysed further at the level of specific ORF or position within ORF. Breadth was defined as annotated unique rearrangements over total unique productive rearrangements; depth was the summed frequency of those rearrangements. Group comparisons of TCR breadth used two-sided Wilcoxon rank-sum tests. The table was pulled from immuneACCESS by TCRdb, which kept in-frame rearrangements only. Such tables lose some clones; where checked, under half of the loss comes from unresolved V genes, and the rest has no known cause. V, J and clone size are those of that table, while D and trimming were read from the DNA. The sample has hundreds of thousands of clones on record, roughly 87% of them singletons. The ten top clones hold roughly 3.1% of the sample.

Germline trimming: 2 bases from V, 2 bases from J; junction bases outside gene matches: 3. CDR1 SGDLS and CDR2 YYNGEE were looked up in the germline V gene. The CDR3 starts with the cysteine, ends with the phenylalanine, and has 14 residues. Of the read, only the CDR3 DNA is kept; its 42 bases are in frame from base 1. This chain joins TRBV9 to TRBJ1-1; the junction holds 7 bases that match TRBD1. Sequencing was performed on peripheral blood, taken in a trial of Ad26.COV2.S vaccine versus placebo. The source of this sequence is a person aged 18-60 years who received the Ad26.COV2.S COVID-19 vaccine or a placebo. The CDR3 in this case is CASSVQGGNTEAFF. The nucleotide sequence is given as TGTGCCAGCAGCGTCCAGGGGGGTAACACTGAAGCTTTCTTT.